The 22 T cell receptor beta chains reported below all come from one sample, sequenced in a study of T cell responses to AZD1222 COVID-19 vaccine. Only in-frame clones appear in the TCRdb table, and some are missing; sequencing was by immunoSEQ multiplex PCR. This table has some 110,000 clones, just over 85% appearing once. The specimen comprised peripheral blood, sampled on day 0 of AZD1222 vaccination. The receptors stem from an adult in good health.

The V call is TRBV19, the J call TRBJ1-1; no reliable D call. V dropped 6 bases and J dropped 1 base, with 12 bases sitting between them. The CDR3 loop spans 14 amino acids. Germline V gene sequence: CDR1 LNHDA, CDR2 SQIVND (reference sequence). In DNA form, the CDR3 reads TGTGCCAGTAGCGAAGGAGGGAAGAACACTGAAGCTTTCTTT. This sequence encodes CASSEGGKNTEAFF.

This sequence joins TRBV7-2 and TRBJ2-3; 11 positions match TRBD2. Germline values: CDR1 SGHTA, CDR2 FQGNSA. The CDR3 has 15 amino acids. J lost 4 bases, V lost 6 bases, and 6 bases had no gene match. The CDR3 nucleotides are TGTGCCAGCAGTTTACTAGCGGGGGCGTCAGATACGCAGTATTTT. Translated, it gives CASSLLAGASDTQYF.

V usage is TRBV9 and J usage is TRBJ2-2; 11 positions match TRBD2. V dropped 3 bases and J dropped 8; count of bases not matched to a gene: 9. CDR1 SGDLS and CDR2 YYNGEE come from the germline V gene. The CDR3 has 16 amino acids. In nucleotides, the CDR3 is TGTGCCAGCAGCGAGGGGCTAGCGGGAGGCGGTGGGGAGCTGTTTTTT. It encodes CASSEGLAGGGGELFF.

A single count supports this clone. The CDR3 DNA follows: TGTGCCAGCAGTCCGTCGACAGGGTACTATGGCTACACCTTC. Translation gives CASSPSTGYYGYTF. The chain joins TRBV28 to TRBJ1-2, with TRBD1 matching over 7 bases. The V segment lost 5 bases and the J segment 3 bases; nucleotides outside the gene matches: 6. CDR3 length equals 14 residues. Germline CDR1 and CDR2: MDHEN and SYDVKM.

The rearrangement joins TRBV5-8 to TRBJ2-1, with D unclear. Trimming took off 3 bases at V and 6 bases at J, with 10 bases between the two ends. Per the germline V gene, CDR1 is SGHTS and CDR2 is YDEGEE. The CDR3 spans 13 residues. The chain's CDR3 is CASSYPNVNEQFF. Here the CDR3 DNA reads TGTGCCAGCAGCTACCCAAATGTCAATGAGCAGTTCTTC.

The chain couples TRBV7-6 to TRBJ2-5, with TRBD1 identical over 10 bases. The CDR3 runs to 14 residues. Germline lookup yields CDR1 SGHVS and CDR2 FNYEAQ. With V trimmed by 5 bases and J by 9 bases, 9 bases remained unmatched. CDR3 sequence reads: CASSPPDRGVAQYF. In DNA, the CDR3 is TGTGCCAGCAGCCCCCCGGACAGGGGGGTTGCCCAGTACTTC. Full variable domain (missing parts from reference TRBV7-6 and TRBJ2-5): GAGVSQSPRYKVTKRGQDVALRCDPISGHVSLYWYRQALGQGPEFLTYFNYEAQQDKSGLPNDRFSAERPEGSISTLTIQRTEQRDSAMYRCASSPPDRGVAQYFGPGTRLLVL.

The chain recombines TRBV7-2 with TRBJ2-7; D perhaps matches TRBD1 (6 bases). The V gene lost 2 bases and the J gene lost 5 bases, with 13 bases spanning the gap. The CDR3 spans 14 residues. CDR1 and CDR2 from the germline V gene are SGHTA and FQGNSA. The DNA of the CDR3 is TGTGCCAGCAGCTTAAAACAGGGAAGGGACGAGCAGTACTTC. It translates to CASSLKQGRDEQYF.

This clone appeared once. The chain joins TRBV19 to TRBJ1-4; D is possibly TRBD1 (5 bases). CDR1 is LNHDA, CDR2 SQIVND, per germline (reference sequence). Trimming removed 3 bases at V and 0 bases at J, with 14 bases between. The CDR3 consists of 17 residues. The CDR3 DNA reads TGTGCCAGTAGTATGGGGTACAGGAGAGCAACTAATGAAAAACTGTTTTTT. This sequence encodes CASSMGYRRATNEKLFF.

This chain joins TRBV7-2 and TRBJ1-2; D is ambiguous. The V gene's germline CDR1 is SGHTA and CDR2 FQGNSA. Trimming took off 1 base at V and 4 bases at J, with 10 bases between the two ends. The CDR3 is made up of 14 amino acids. CDR3 coding DNA: TGTGCCAGCAGCTTAGGTCTCACTTCCTATGGCTACACCTTC. Protein sequence: CASSLGLTSYGYTF. The variable domain in full, with the rest retrieved from reference TRBV7-2 and TRBJ1-2, is GAGVSQSPSNKVTEKGKDVELRCDPISGHTALYWYRQSLGQGLEFLIYFQGNSAPDKSGLPSDRFSAERTGGSVSTLTIQRTQQEDSAVYLCASSLGLTSYGYTFGSGTRLTVV.

This chain links TRBV10-3 with TRBJ1-1; D may be TRBD1 (5 bases). CDR1 is ENHRY, CDR2 SYGVKD, per germline. The CDR3 contains 13 residues. V gave up 4 bases and J gave up 1 base, with 7 bases separating them. The CDR3 protein is CAISGQGNTEAFF. The CDR3 DNA reads as TGTGCCATCAGTGGTCAGGGGAACACTGAAGCTTTCTTT.

The chain has TRBV2 and TRBJ1-4, with unresolved D. Germline CDR1 SNHLY, CDR2 FYNNEI. This CDR3 has 16 amino acids. V shed 7 bases and J shed 0 bases, with 15 bases lying between them. CDR3 DNA sequence: TGTGCCAGCATGGGGTTAGGAGGTACAACTAATGAAAAACTGTTTTTT. Translation gives CASMGLGGTTNEKLFF.

The chain joins TRBV4-3 to TRBJ1-4; 8 bases are shared with TRBD1. The junction had 6 bases not matched to a gene; V was cut back by 1 base and J by 8 bases. The CDR3 extends over 15 amino acids. From germline, CDR1 is LGHNA and CDR2 YSLEER. The CDR3 is CASSQGSRGQEKLFF. Here the CDR3 DNA reads TGCGCCAGCAGCCAAGGCAGCAGGGGGCAAGAAAAACTGTTTTTT.

This clone was detected only once. The rearrangement links TRBV5-1 to TRBJ2-3; TRBD2 might be the D (5 bases). This CDR3 is 14 amino acids long. The V end lost 4 bases, the J end lost 0 bases, and 9 bases lay between the germline ends. Germline lookup yields CDR1 SGHRS and CDR2 YFSETQ. The CDR3 bases are TGCGCCAGCAGCCCCCGGACTAGCACAGATACGCAGTATTTT. Protein: CASSPRTSTDTQYF.

The chain links TRBV5-1 to TRBJ1-1, with D possibly matching TRBD1 (5 bases). V was trimmed by 0 bases and J by 6 bases, leaving 15 bases between them. Germline V gene sequence: CDR1 SGHRS, CDR2 YFSETQ. The length of the CDR3 is 15 residues. This CDR3 is CASSLDTGGGSEAFF. In DNA form, the CDR3 reads TGCGCCAGCAGCTTGGATACAGGCGGTGGGTCTGAAGCTTTCTTT.

The CDR3 here is CASIEWDLNTEAFF. DNA for the CDR3: TGTGCCAGCATCGAGTGGGATTTGAACACTGAAGCTTTCTTT. The V call is TRBV2, the J call TRBJ1-1; D unresolved. The germline gives CDR1 SNHLY, CDR2 FYNNEI. The CDR3 is 14 residues long. V lost 7 bases and J 0 bases, leaving 12 bases between the germline ends.

The V gene is TRBV19, the J gene TRBJ2-5; 10 bases match TRBD2. CDR1 is LNHDA, CDR2 SQIVND, per germline (reference sequence). V lost 5 bases and J lost 3; bases outside the gene matches: 3. CDR3 length: 14 residues. The CDR3 reads CASSLGLAEETQYF. As DNA, the CDR3 is TGTGCCAGTAGTCTCGGACTAGCGGAAGAGACCCAGTACTTC.

The chain links TRBV4-3 to TRBJ2-7, with 7 bases identical to TRBD2. CDR1 and CDR2 (germline): LGHNA, YSLEER. V lost 0 bases, J lost 4 bases, and 6 bases stayed unmatched. The CDR3 has 15 amino acids. Written as DNA, the CDR3 is TGCGCCAGCAGCCAAGAAATACTAGCGTCGTACGAGCAGTACTTC. Its translation is CASSQEILASYEQYF.

The rearrangement joins TRBV24-1 to TRBJ2-3; D is ambiguous. V lost 2 bases to trimming and J lost 10 bases, with 9 bases between them. The CDR3 covers 12 residues. The germline gives CDR1 KGHDR, CDR2 SFDVKD. DNA of the CDR3: TGTGCCACCAGTGATTCCGGACGAGCGCAGTATTTT. It yields the protein CATSDSGRAQYF.

This clone was observed a single time. The chain uses TRBV5-6 and TRBJ1-4; the D gene is possibly TRBD1 (6 bases). Germline V gene lookup returns CDR1 SGHDT and CDR2 YYEEEE. The V and J ends lost 3 bases and 3 bases respectively, with 12 bases between them. The CDR3 length is 15 residues. CDR3 in DNA: TGTGCCAGCAGCTCCGCGGGGGGCTCTAATGAAAAACTGTTTTTT. Encoded protein: CASSSAGGSNEKLFF.

The chain recombines TRBV30 with TRBJ1-3, with 9 bases fitting TRBD1. CDR3 length: 17 residues. V gave up 3 bases and J gave up 0 bases; unmatched junction bases: 9. Germline CDR1 and CDR2: GTSNPN and SVGIG (reference sequence). Here the CDR3 reads CAWSNTGGAFSGNTIYF. CDR3 DNA: TGTGCCTGGAGCAATACAGGGGGCGCTTTCTCTGGAAACACCATATATTTT.

The chain is built from TRBV24-1 and TRBJ2-1, with unresolved D. The CDR3 has 16 residues. Germline V gene sequence: CDR1 KGHDR, CDR2 SFDVKD. V shed 6 bases and J shed 0 bases, with 14 bases lying between them. CDR3 DNA sequence: TGTGCCACCAGTTCCCCTAGACTGGGCTCCTACAATGAGCAGTTCTTC. As protein: CATSSPRLGSYNEQFF.

The J gene is TRBJ2-3, the V gene TRBV6-2 or TRBV6-3, with 9 positions matching TRBD1. Germline V gene lookup returns CDR1 MNHEY and CDR2 SVGEGT. There are 15 residues in the CDR3. After removal of 6 bases from V and 4 bases from J, the junction contained 8 bases not matched to a gene. CDR3: CASSRRDRAPDTQYF. DNA of the CDR3: TGTGCCAGCAGCCGCCGGGACAGGGCCCCAGATACGCAGTATTTT.